This TCR beta chain derives from a study of technical replicates of blood from a handful of donors. Here immunoSEQ multiplex PCR was the method, and the copy in TCRdb shows in-frame clones only, minus some. The sample includes approximately 81,000 clones, 90% to 97% of them seen just once. This TCR came from a human donor in good health. Sequenced: T cells isolated from PBMCs.

CDR3 in amino acids: CASVPGTFGNTEAFF. The CDR3, as DNA: TGTGCCAGCGTACCCGGGACATTTGGAAACACTGAAGCTTTCTTT. The chain uses TRBV2 and TRBJ1-1; weak D call: TRBD1 (6 bases). V was pared by 8 bases and J by 2 bases, with 18 bases between. This CDR3 spans 15 amino acids. CDR1 and CDR2 from the germline V gene are SNHLY and FYNNEI.